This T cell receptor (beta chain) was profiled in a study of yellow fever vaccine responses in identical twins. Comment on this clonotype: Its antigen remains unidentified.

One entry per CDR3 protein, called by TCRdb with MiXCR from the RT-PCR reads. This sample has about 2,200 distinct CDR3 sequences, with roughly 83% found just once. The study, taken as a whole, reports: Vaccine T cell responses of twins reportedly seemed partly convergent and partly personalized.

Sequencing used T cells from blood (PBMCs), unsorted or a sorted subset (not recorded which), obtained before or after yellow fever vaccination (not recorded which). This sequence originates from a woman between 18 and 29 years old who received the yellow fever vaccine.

The CDR3 loop reads CSAIWRESNKYNEQFF. In nucleotides, the CDR3 is TGCAGTGCTATTTGGAGAGAATCAAACAAATACAATGAGCAGTTCTTC. The V and J genes are TRBV20-1 and TRBJ2-1; no definite D call. Deletions cut 4 bases from V and 4 bases from J, with 20 bases between. The CDR3 has 16 residues. The germline V gene has CDR1 DFQATT and CDR2 SNEGSKA (reference sequence).